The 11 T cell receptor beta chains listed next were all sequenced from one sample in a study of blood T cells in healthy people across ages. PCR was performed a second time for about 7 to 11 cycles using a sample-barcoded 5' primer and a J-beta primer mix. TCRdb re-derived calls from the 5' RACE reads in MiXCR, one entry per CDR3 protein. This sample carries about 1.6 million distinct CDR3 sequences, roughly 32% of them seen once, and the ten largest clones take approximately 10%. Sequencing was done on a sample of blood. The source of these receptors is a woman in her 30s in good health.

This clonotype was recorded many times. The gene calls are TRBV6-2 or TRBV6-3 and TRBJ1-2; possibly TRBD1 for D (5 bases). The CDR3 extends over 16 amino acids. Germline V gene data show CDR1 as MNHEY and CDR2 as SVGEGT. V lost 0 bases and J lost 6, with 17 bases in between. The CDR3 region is CASSYSNAGGSDGYTF. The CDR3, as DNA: TGTGCCAGCAGTTACTCGAATGCCGGGGGGTCCGATGGCTACACCTTC.

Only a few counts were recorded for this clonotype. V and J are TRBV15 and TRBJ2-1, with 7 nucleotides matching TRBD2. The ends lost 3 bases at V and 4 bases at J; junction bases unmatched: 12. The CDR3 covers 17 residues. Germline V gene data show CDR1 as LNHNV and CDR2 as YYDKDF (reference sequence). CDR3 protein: CATSSPAGRTSYNEQFF. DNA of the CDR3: TGTGCCACCAGCAGTCCAGCGGGGCGAACCTCTTACAATGAGCAGTTCTTC.

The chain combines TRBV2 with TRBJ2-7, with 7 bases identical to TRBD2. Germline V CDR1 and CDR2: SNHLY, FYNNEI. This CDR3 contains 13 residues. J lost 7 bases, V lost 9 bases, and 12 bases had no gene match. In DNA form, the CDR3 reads TGTGCCAGTTCCGGGACTACCGCGGGGGAGCAGTACTTC. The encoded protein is CASSGTTAGEQYF.

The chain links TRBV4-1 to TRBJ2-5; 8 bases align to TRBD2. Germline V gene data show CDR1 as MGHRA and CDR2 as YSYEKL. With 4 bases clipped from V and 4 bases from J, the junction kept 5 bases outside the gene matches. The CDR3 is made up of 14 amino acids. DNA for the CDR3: TGCGCCAGCAGCCCAGGGACTAGGGTAGAGACCCAGTACTTC. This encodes CASSPGTRVETQYF.

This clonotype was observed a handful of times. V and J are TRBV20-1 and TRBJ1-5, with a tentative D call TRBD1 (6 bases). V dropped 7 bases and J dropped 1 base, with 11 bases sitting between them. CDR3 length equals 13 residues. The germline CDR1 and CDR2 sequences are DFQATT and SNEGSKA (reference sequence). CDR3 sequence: CSVPGASNQPQHF. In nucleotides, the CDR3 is TGCAGTGTCCCGGGGGCGAGCAATCAGCCCCAGCATTTT.

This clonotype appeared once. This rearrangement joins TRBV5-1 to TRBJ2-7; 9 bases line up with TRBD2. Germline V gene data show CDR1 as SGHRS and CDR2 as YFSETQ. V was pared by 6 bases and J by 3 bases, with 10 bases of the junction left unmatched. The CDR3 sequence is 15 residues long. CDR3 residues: CASNFSSAGGYEQYF. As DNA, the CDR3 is TGCGCCAGCAACTTTTCGTCAGCGGGGGGCTACGAGCAGTACTTC. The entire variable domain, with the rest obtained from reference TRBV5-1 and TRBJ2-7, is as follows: KAGVTQTPRYLIKTRGQQVTLSCSPISGHRSVSWYQQTPGQGLQFLFEYFSETQRNKGNFPGRFSGRQFSNSRSEMNVSTLELGDSALYLCASNFSSAGGYEQYFGPGTRLTVT.

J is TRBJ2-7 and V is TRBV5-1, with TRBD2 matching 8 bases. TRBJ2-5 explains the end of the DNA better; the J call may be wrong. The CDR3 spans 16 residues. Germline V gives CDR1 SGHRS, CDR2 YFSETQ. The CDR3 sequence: CASSPSGGGFTETQYF. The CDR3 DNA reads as TGCGCCAGCAGCCCCTCGGGGGGGGGTTTCACAGAGACCCAGTACTTC.

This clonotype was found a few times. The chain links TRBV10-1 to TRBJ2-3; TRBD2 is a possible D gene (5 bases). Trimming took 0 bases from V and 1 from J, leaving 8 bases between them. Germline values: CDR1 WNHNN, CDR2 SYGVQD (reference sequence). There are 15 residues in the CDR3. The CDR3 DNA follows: TGCGCCAGCAGTGAGTCGAAAGCGGGCACAGATACGCAGTATTTT. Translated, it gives CASSESKAGTDTQYF.

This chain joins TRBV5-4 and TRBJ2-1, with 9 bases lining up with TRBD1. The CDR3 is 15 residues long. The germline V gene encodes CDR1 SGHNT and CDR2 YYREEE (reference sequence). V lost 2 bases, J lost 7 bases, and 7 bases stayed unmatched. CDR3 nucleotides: TGTGCCAGCAGCTTCAACAGGGGGCCGGGTAATGAGCAGTTCTTC. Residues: CASSFNRGPGNEQFF.

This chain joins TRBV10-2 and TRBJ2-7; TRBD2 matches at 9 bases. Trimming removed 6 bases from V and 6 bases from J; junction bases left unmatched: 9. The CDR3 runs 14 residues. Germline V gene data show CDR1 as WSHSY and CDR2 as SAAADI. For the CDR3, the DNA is TGCGCCAGCAGCATAGCGGGAGTGCCCCTCGAGCAGTACTTC. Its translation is CASSIAGVPLEQYF.

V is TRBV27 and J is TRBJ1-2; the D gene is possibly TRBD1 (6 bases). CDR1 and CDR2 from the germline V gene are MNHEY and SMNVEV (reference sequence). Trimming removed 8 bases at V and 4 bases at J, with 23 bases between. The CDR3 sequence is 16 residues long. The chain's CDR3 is CASLPSAGQRSYGYTF. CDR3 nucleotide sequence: TGTGCCAGCCTACCGAGCGCCGGACAGAGAAGCTATGGCTACACCTTC.